Only a few counts were recorded for the clone carrying this T cell receptor beta chain. No antigen is known for it. The source of the sample is a study of beta chain features in type 1 diabetes. The sequenced template was cDNA made from the entire isolated RNA. Assay used: immunoSEQ multiplex PCR; TCRdb lists only in-frame clones, some missing. The table has approximately 150,000 clones, roughly 9.1% seen once. Germline V gene data show CDR1 as SGHDN and CDR2 as FVKESK. The ends were cut back, 4 bases at V and 5 bases at J, with 18 bases in the middle. This CDR3 region has 16 residues. General study findings and limits: The study notes PCR might favor shorter templates equally in patients and controls. Insertions at VDJ junctions were less frequent in type 1 diabetes patients. These patients also deleted more nucleotides at the same junctions.

Based on CD45RO/CCR7/CD25/CD127/CD95/CD27, CD4+ regulatory, stem cell-like memory, naive and central memory cells were sorted. The sample consisted of central memory CD4+ T cells from blood. The chain has TRBV14 and TRBJ2-1; D is unresolved. This clonotype was obtained from a woman younger than 30 in good health. The CDR3 is CASSPLETVGNNEQFF. The CDR3 DNA sequence: TGTGCCAGCAGCCCCCTCGAGACCGTGGGCAACAATGAGCAGTTCTTC.